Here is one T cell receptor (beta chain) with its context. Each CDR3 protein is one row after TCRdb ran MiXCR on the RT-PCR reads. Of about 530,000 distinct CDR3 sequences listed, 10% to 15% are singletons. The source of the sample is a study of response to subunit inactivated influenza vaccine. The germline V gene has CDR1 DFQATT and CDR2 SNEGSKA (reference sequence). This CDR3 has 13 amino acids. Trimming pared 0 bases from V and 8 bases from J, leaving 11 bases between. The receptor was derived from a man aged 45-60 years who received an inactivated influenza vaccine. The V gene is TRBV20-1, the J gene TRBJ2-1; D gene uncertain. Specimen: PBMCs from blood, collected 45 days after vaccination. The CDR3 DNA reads TGCAGTGCTAGAGATGCCAGCCTCGATGAGCAGTTCTTC. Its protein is CSARDASLDEQFF.